This TCR beta chain was recovered during a study of cytomegalovirus exposure and HLA in healthy donors. Study-wide results and caveats: With high specificity and sensitivity, the classifier reportedly diagnosed cytomegalovirus status.

Researchers ran the PCR with 60 Vbeta and 13 Jbeta primers. Clones were read by immunoSEQ multiplex PCR, and TCRdb kept only the in-frame ones, dropping some. Among approximately 160,000 clones listed, about 65% were seen once. CDR3 length: 13 amino acids. The V gene lost 5 bases and the J gene lost 2 bases, with 10 bases spanning the gap. The germline V gene has CDR1 MNHNS and CDR2 SASEGT. Concerning this clone: As yet, its antigen is unknown.

The sample consisted of PBMCs. V and J are TRBV6-1 and TRBJ2-7; D not resolved. The receptor was derived from a woman aged 18-29 years in good health and CMV-seropositive. The CDR3 loop reads CASSRDNAYEQYF. CDR3 DNA: TGTGCCAGCAGTAGAGACAATGCCTACGAGCAGTACTTC.